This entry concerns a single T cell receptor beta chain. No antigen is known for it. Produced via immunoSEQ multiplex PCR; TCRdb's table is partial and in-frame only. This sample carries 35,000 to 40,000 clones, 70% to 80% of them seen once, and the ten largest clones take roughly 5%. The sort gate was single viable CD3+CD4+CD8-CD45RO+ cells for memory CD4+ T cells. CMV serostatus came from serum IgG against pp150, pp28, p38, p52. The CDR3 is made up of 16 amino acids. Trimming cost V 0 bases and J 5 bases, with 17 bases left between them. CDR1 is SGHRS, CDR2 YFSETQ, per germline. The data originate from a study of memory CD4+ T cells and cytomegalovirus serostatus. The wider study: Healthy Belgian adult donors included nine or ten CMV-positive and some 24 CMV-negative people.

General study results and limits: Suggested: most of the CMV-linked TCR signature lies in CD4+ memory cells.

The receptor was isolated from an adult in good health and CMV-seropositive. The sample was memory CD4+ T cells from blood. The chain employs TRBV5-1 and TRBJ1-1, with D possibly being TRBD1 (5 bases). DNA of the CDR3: TGCGCCAGCAGCTTGGCGGCAGGGATGATTGGAACTGAAGCTTTCTTT. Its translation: CASSLAAGMIGTEAFF.